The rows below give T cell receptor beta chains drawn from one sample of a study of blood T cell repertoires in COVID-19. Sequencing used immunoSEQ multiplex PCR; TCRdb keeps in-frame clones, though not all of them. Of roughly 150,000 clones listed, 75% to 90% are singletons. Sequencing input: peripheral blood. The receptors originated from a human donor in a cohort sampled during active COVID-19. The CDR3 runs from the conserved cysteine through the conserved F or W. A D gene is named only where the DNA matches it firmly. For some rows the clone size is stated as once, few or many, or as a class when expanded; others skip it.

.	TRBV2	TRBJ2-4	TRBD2	TGTGCCAGCAAGCCTCTAGCGGGAGCCAAAAACATTCAGTACTTC	CASKPLAGAKNIQYF
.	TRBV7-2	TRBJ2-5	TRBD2	TGTGCCAGCAGCTTAGACGGACTAGCGGAAGAGACCCAGTACTTC	CASSLDGLAEETQYF
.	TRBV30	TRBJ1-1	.	TGTGCCTGGAGTGTTACCAGAGGGAACACTGAAGCTTTCTTT	CAWSVTRGNTEAFF
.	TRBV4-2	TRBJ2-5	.	TGTGCCAGCAGCCAAGCTAGTCAAGAGACCCAGTACTTC	CASSQASQETQYF
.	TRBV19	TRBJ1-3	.	TGTGCCAGTAGTAGGCAGGGGCCTAACACCATATATTTT	CASSRQGPNTIYF
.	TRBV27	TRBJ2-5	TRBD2	TGTGCCAGCAGTTGGACTAGTTGGGAGACCCAGTACTTC	CASSWTSWETQYF
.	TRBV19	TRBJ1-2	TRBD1	TGTGCCAGTAGTATGGGACAGGGGTATGGCTACACCTTC	CASSMGQGYGYTF
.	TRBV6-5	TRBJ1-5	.	TGTGCCAGCAGGGTGAACAGAAATCAGCCCCAGCATTTT	CASRVNRNQPQHF
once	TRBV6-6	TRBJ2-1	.	TGTGCCAGCACCCATGGAGGGACGGGCTCCTACAATGAGCAGTTCTTC	CASTHGGTGSYNEQFF
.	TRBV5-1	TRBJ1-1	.	TGCGCCAGCAGCTACGGGGGTGTTCAAGCTTTCTTT	CASSYGGVQAFF
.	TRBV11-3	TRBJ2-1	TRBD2	TGTGCCAGCAGCCACTGGACGGGAGGAGGTGAGCAGTTCTTC	CASSHWTGGGEQFF
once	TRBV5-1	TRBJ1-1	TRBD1	TGCGCCAGCAGACCCGGGACAGGGGGGAACACTGAAGCTTTCTTT	CASRPGTGGNTEAFF
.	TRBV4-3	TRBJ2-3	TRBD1	TGCGCCAGCAGCCAAGATACAGGGGCAGATACGCAGTATTTT	CASSQDTGADTQYF
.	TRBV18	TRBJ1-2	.	TGTGCCAGCTCACCATCGGTGGGAGGGGGCTACACCTTC	CASSPSVGGGYTF
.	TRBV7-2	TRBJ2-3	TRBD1	TGTGCCAGCAGCCAGGACAGGGTATATACGCAGTATTTT	CASSQDRVYTQYF
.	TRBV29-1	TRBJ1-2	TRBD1	TGCGCAACCCCCCCAACAGGGGTTGATGGCTACACCTTC	CATPPTGVDGYTF
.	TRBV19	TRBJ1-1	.	TGTGCCAGTACCTTTGCCCCGGACAGCGCCACTGAAGCTTTCTTT	CASTFAPDSATEAFF
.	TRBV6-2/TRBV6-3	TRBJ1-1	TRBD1	TGTGCCAGCAGTATCATAGGGACAGGGGTCACTGAAGCTTTCTTT	CASSIIGTGVTEAFF
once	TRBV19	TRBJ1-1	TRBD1	TGTGCCAGCTCGAAACAGGGGTCTTATATGAACACTGAAGCTTTCTTT	CASSKQGSYMNTEAFF
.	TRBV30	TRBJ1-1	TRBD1	TGTGCCTGGGGGGACAGTCCGAACACTGAAGCTTTCTTT	CAWGDSPNTEAFF
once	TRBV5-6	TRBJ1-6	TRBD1	TGTGCCAGCAGCTTCGGACAGGGTAGTATAGATTCACCCCTCCACTTT	CASSFGQGSIDSPLHF
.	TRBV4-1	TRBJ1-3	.	TGCGCCAGCAGCCAAGTGTTCTATGAGCTCTCTGGAAACACCATATATTTT	CASSQVFYELSGNTIYF
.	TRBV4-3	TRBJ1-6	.	TGCGCCAGCAGCCAAGAAAGATCCCTGAGCTCCTATAATTCACCCCTCCACTTT	CASSQERSLSSYNSPLHF
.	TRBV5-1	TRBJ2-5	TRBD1	TGCGCCAGCAGCCGAGACAGGGCAGGAGAGACCCAGTACTTC	CASSRDRAGETQYF
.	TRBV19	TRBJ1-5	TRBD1	TGTGCCAGTAGCCAAGACAGGGGGCAACAGCCCCAGCATTTT	CASSQDRGQQPQHF
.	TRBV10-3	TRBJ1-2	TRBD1	TGTGCCATCGTAGGACAGGGAGGCATAGGCTACACCTTC	CAIVGQGGIGYTF
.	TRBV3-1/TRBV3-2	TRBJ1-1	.	TGTGCCAGCAGCCCCGAGCGGGGGGACACTGAAGCTTTCTTT	CASSPERGDTEAFF
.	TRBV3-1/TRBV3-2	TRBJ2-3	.	TGTGCCAGCAGCCAACGAGGGACATACACAGATACGCAGTATTTT	CASSQRGTYTDTQYF
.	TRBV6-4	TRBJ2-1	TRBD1	TGTGCCAGCAGTGAGGGCAGGGGGACCTACAATGAGCAGTTCTTC	CASSEGRGTYNEQFF
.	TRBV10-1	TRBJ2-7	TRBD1	TGCGCCAGTAGCGCCGGACAGGGATCCCACGAGCAGTACTTC	CASSAGQGSHEQYF
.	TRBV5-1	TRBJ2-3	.	TGCGCCAGCAGCTTGGACAGCAATACGCAGTATTTT	CASSLDSNTQYF
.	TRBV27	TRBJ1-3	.	TGTGCCAGCAGTCCTTGGCCCCCGGGAAACACCATATATTTT	CASSPWPPGNTIYF
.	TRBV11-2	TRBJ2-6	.	TGTGCCAGCAGCCCCCCAGCCAACGTCCTGACTTTC	CASSPPANVLTF
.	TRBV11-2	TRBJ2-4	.	TGTGCCAGCAGCGCACACAGTGGGCGGGGAAACATTCAGTACTTC	CASSAHSGRGNIQYF
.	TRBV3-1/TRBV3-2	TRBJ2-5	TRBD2	TGTGCCAGCAGCCAGGGAGCGGGGGCCCAAGAGACCCAGTACTTC	CASSQGAGAQETQYF
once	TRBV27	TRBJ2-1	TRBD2	TGTGCCAGCAGTTTGATTGGACTAGCGGGAGGGCCAAAGGATGAGCAGTTCTTC	CASSLIGLAGGPKDEQFF
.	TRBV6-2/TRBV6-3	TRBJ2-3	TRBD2	TGTGCCAGCAGTTACTCTGCGGGGGTGTTCACAGATACGCAGTATTTT	CASSYSAGVFTDTQYF
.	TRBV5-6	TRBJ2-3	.	TGTGCCAGCAGCCCGGGACTCTTCGATACGCAGTATTTT	CASSPGLFDTQYF
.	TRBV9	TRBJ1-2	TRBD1	TGTGCCAGCAGCGTGAGGCCAGGGGGCGCGGACTATGGCTACACCTTC	CASSVRPGGADYGYTF
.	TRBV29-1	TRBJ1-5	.	TGCAGCGTTCGTGGGGGGGGATCCGATCAGCCCCAGCATTTT	CSVRGGGSDQPQHF
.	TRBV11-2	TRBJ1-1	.	TGTGCCAGCACCTTGAACACTGAAGCTTTCTTT	CASTLNTEAFF
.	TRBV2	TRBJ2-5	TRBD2	TGTGCCAGCAGCGCGGGGGATGTGGCACAAGAGACCCAGTACTTC	CASSAGDVAQETQYF
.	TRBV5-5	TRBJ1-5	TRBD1	TGTGCCAGCAGCTGGCGGACAGGGGATCAGCCCCAGCATTTT	CASSWRTGDQPQHF
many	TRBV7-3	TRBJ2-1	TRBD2	TGTGCCAGCAGCTCCGGGACTAGCAGATACAATGAGCAGTTCTTC	CASSSGTSRYNEQFF
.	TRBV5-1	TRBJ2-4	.	TGCGCCAGCAGCCCTGGTAGCAGGGGAGACATTCAGTACTTC	CASSPGSRGDIQYF
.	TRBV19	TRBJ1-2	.	TGTGCCAGTAGTTCATATCTCCTCGCTTCCACTTATGGCTACACCTTC	CASSSYLLASTYGYTF
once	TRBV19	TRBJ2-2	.	TGTGCCAGTAGTTTTCGACTGGGGGAGCTGTTTTTT	CASSFRLGELFF
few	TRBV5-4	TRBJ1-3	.	TGTGCCAGCAGACCAGGGGCCGAGGGAAACACCATATATTTT	CASRPGAEGNTIYF
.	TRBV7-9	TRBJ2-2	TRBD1	TGTGCCAGCAGCCCAGAGACAGGGTGGAACACCGGGGAGCTGTTTTTT	CASSPETGWNTGELFF
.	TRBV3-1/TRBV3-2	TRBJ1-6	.	TGTGCCAGCAGCCACGAGGGCTCACCCCTCCACTTT	CASSHEGSPLHF
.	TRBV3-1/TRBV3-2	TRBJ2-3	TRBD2	TGTGCCAGCAGCCAAGATACTAGCGAAGATACGCAGTATTTT	CASSQDTSEDTQYF
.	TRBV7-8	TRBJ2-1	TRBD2	TGTGCCAGCAGCCCGGGACTAGCGGGAGTGGGTGTGGAGTTCTTC	CASSPGLAGVGVEFF
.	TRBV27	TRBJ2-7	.	TGTGCCAGCAGTTTGATCCGGGATTTATCCTACGAGCAGTACTTC	CASSLIRDLSYEQYF